This T cell receptor beta chain comes out of a study of glioma-infiltrating T cells. Study-level points and caveats: Above-expected tissue-blood divergence occurred in all gliomas, most in low-grade ones. Tissue and blood shared very few CDR3 sequences.

Using RNA template, CDR3s of TCR alpha and beta were amplified with iRepertoire arm-PCR. Input was about 100-450 ng of tissue mRNA or PBMC total RNA. TCRdb reanalysed the multiplex PCR reads using MiXCR and keeps one entry per CDR3 protein. The sample has about 180,000 distinct CDR3 sequences, over 40% seen once. V was pared by 5 bases and J by 7 bases, with 18 bases between. Germline-derived CDR1 and CDR2 are MGHRA and YSYEKL. This CDR3 is 14 amino acids long. This clonotype was detected only a few times. Its antigen remains unknown. Sequenced: glioma tissue, nonneoplastic brain tissue, or PBMCs (not recorded which). The genes are TRBV4-1 and TRBJ2-7; D remains unclear. The TCR was taken from a human donor with low-grade glioma or glioblastoma, undergoing nonglioma brain surgery, or in good health (not recorded which). In DNA form, the CDR3 reads TGCGCCAGCAGCGCCCGCACCGGTAGAGGAGAGCAGTACTTC. It yields the protein CASSARTGRGEQYF.